This T cell receptor beta chain is from a study of cytomegalovirus exposure and HLA in healthy donors. Study as a whole: Researchers previously reported finding fewer than 140 million unique TCR beta sequences from roughly 170 million T cells.

PCR primers comprised 60 Vbeta and 13 Jbeta primers. The method was immunoSEQ multiplex PCR; TCRdb's version includes in-frame clones alone and lacks a portion of them. In the table there are 100,000 to 150,000 clones, 65% to 80% of which are singletons. CDR3 length: 14 residues. Germline CDR1 SEHNR, CDR2 FQNEAQ (reference sequence). A word on this clone: The antigen is undetermined. The junction and the germline gene differ at one end; a read error may be behind it.

Study observations and caveats: Immune exposure information available was restricted to CMV serostatus.

The chain recombines TRBV7-9 with TRBJ2-7; D might be TRBD1 (5 bases). The sample consisted of PBMCs. The sequence was collected from a male donor in good health and CMV-seropositive. For the CDR3, the DNA is TGTTCCAGCAGCCTAGACAGCAACTTTTACGAGCAGTACTTC. This encodes CSSSLDSNFYEQYF.